These T cell receptor beta chains were read from a single sample in a study of immune cell composition in non-small cell lung cancer. Here immunoSEQ multiplex PCR was the method, and the copy in TCRdb shows in-frame clones only, minus some. Among 5,300 or so clones listed, about two thirds were seen once. Input material: lung tumor tissue. These receptor sequences come from a human donor with non-small cell lung cancer. Both conserved end residues are part of each CDR3. The D gene is left open where the match is weak. For some rows the clone size is stated as once, few or many, or as a class when expanded; others skip it.

j_gene: TRBJ2-1
v_gene: TRBV4-1
abundance: -
d_gene: TRBD2
CDR3aa: CASSYSGSSYNEQFF
CDR3nt: TGCGCCAGCAGTTATAGCGGGAGTTCCTACAATGAGCAGTTCTTC

j_gene: TRBJ2-3
v_gene: TRBV30
abundance: few
d_gene: TRBD2
CDR3aa: CAWSVSGLAPSF
CDR3nt: TGTGCCTGGAGTGTATCGGGACTAGCGCCTTCTTTT

j_gene: TRBJ2-3
v_gene: TRBV4-2
abundance: -
d_gene: -
CDR3aa: CASSQDASAHLDTQYF
CDR3nt: TGTGCCAGCAGCCAAGATGCCAGCGCACACCTGGATACGCAGTATTTT

j_gene: TRBJ2-3
v_gene: TRBV5-6
abundance: few
d_gene: TRBD2
CDR3aa: CASSTGLAGGTDTQYF
CDR3nt: TGTGCCAGCAGTACGGGACTAGCGGGAGGAACAGATACGCAGTATTTT

j_gene: TRBJ1-5
v_gene: TRBV28
abundance: -
d_gene: TRBD1
CDR3aa: CASGPTGVNQPQHF
CDR3nt: TGTGCCAGCGGCCCCACAGGGGTCAATCAGCCCCAGCATTTT

j_gene: TRBJ2-2
v_gene: TRBV10-3
abundance: few
d_gene: -
CDR3aa: CAISVRADRAGELFF
CDR3nt: TGTGCCATCAGTGTGCGCGCCGACCGGGCCGGGGAGCTGTTTTTT

j_gene: TRBJ2-1
v_gene: TRBV28
abundance: -
d_gene: TRBD2
CDR3aa: CASSLVGGRARQPYNEQFF
CDR3nt: TGTGCCAGCAGTTTGGTGGGCGGGAGGGCCCGGCAACCCTACAATGAGCAGTTCTTC

j_gene: TRBJ2-2
v_gene: TRBV6-6
abundance: -
d_gene: -
CDR3aa: CASSVSGGELFF
CDR3nt: TGTGCCAGCAGCGTATCCGGCGGGGAGCTGTTTTTT

j_gene: TRBJ2-7
v_gene: TRBV7-9
abundance: few
d_gene: -
CDR3aa: CASSLSQTFYEQYF
CDR3nt: TGTGCCAGCAGCTTAAGCCAGACTTTTTACGAGCAGTACTTC

j_gene: TRBJ1-1
v_gene: TRBV6-1
abundance: -
d_gene: TRBD1
CDR3aa: CASSVRGRNTEAFF
CDR3nt: TGTGCCAGCAGTGTGAGGGGGCGGAACACTGAAGCTTTCTTT

j_gene: TRBJ2-3
v_gene: TRBV4-3
abundance: -
d_gene: -
CDR3aa: CASSGRLTGVTDTQYF
CDR3nt: TGCGCCAGCAGCGGGAGGCTAACGGGAGTTACAGATACGCAGTATTTT

j_gene: TRBJ1-1
v_gene: TRBV19
abundance: -
d_gene: -
CDR3aa: CASSINKYTEAFF
CDR3nt: TGTGCCAGTAGTATAAACAAGTACACTGAAGCTTTCTTT

j_gene: TRBJ1-1
v_gene: TRBV7-9
abundance: once
d_gene: -
CDR3aa: CASSSQGRITEAFF
CDR3nt: TGTGCCAGCAGCTCTCAGGGTCGAATCACTGAAGCTTTCTTT

j_gene: TRBJ2-2
v_gene: TRBV7-8
abundance: -
d_gene: TRBD2
CDR3aa: CASSPHQASGSSGELFF
CDR3nt: TGTGCCAGCAGCCCCCACCAGGCTAGCGGGAGTTCCGGGGAGCTGTTTTTT

j_gene: TRBJ2-1
v_gene: TRBV6-1
abundance: -
d_gene: TRBD2
CDR3aa: CASSRLAGGEQFF
CDR3nt: TGTGCCAGCAGCAGACTAGCGGGAGGGGAGCAGTTCTTC

j_gene: TRBJ2-2
v_gene: TRBV7-2
abundance: once
d_gene: TRBD1
CDR3aa: CASSPRTGGHTGELFF
CDR3nt: TGTGCCAGCAGCCCCAGGACAGGGGGACACACCGGGGAGCTGTTTTTT

j_gene: TRBJ2-3
v_gene: TRBV4-2
abundance: -
d_gene: -
CDR3aa: CASSPKGGPSTDTQYF
CDR3nt: TGTGCCAGCAGCCCCAAGGGCGGGCCGAGCACAGATACGCAGTATTTT

j_gene: TRBJ2-7
v_gene: TRBV28
abundance: -
d_gene: TRBD1
CDR3aa: CASSSGQGQGEQYF
CDR3nt: TGTGCCAGCAGTTCCGGACAGGGACAAGGCGAGCAGTACTTC

j_gene: TRBJ2-5
v_gene: TRBV18
abundance: -
d_gene: -
CDR3aa: CASSPVPDTKETQYF
CDR3nt: TGTGCCAGCTCACCGGTCCCGGACACCAAAGAGACCCAGTACTTC

j_gene: TRBJ2-6
v_gene: TRBV28
abundance: -
d_gene: TRBD1
CDR3aa: CASGTDRGLGGANVLTF
CDR3nt: TGTGCCAGCGGAACGGACAGGGGGCTGGGTGGGGCCAACGTCCTGACTTTC

j_gene: TRBJ2-6
v_gene: TRBV30
abundance: once
d_gene: -
CDR3aa: CAWSGGANVLTF
CDR3nt: TGTGCCTGGTCGGGTGGGGCCAACGTCCTGACTTTC

j_gene: TRBJ1-5
v_gene: TRBV6-1
abundance: -
d_gene: TRBD1
CDR3aa: CASSRQGEGNQPQHF
CDR3nt: TGTGCCAGCAGTCGACAGGGGGAAGGCAATCAGCCCCAGCATTTT

j_gene: TRBJ1-2
v_gene: TRBV6-5
abundance: -
d_gene: TRBD1
CDR3aa: CASSYSGQDTPYGYTF
CDR3nt: TGTGCCAGCAGTTACTCTGGACAGGATACACCCTATGGCTACACCTTC

j_gene: TRBJ2-1
v_gene: TRBV20-1
abundance: few
d_gene: -
CDR3aa: CSARDPYEQFF
CDR3nt: TGCAGTGCTAGAGATCCCTATGAGCAGTTCTTC

j_gene: TRBJ2-5
v_gene: TRBV6-1
abundance: once
d_gene: TRBD1
CDR3aa: CASSVTGQGAKETQYF
CDR3nt: TGTGCCAGCAGTGTAACGGGACAGGGAGCGAAAGAGACCCAGTACTTC

j_gene: TRBJ2-3
v_gene: TRBV5-5
abundance: -
d_gene: TRBD2
CDR3aa: CASSGRLAGEPDTQYF
CDR3nt: TGTGCCAGCAGCGGCCGACTAGCGGGAGAGCCAGATACGCAGTATTTT

j_gene: TRBJ2-1
v_gene: TRBV29-1
abundance: -
d_gene: -
CDR3aa: CSVEDPLAANEQFF
CDR3nt: TGCAGCGTTGAAGATCCCCTAGCCGCAAATGAGCAGTTCTTC

j_gene: TRBJ2-7
v_gene: TRBV15
abundance: -
d_gene: -
CDR3aa: CATSRGSTYEQYF
CDR3nt: TGTGCCACCAGCAGAGGTAGTACCTACGAGCAGTACTTC

j_gene: TRBJ2-2
v_gene: TRBV19
abundance: once
d_gene: -
CDR3aa: CASSRPPSGDTGELFF
CDR3nt: TGTGCCAGTAGTAGGCCCCCCAGCGGAGACACCGGGGAGCTGTTTTTT

j_gene: TRBJ1-1
v_gene: TRBV6-5
abundance: -
d_gene: -
CDR3aa: CASSFLRHLTEAFF
CDR3nt: TGTGCCAGCAGTTTCTTACGACACCTCACTGAAGCTTTCTTT

j_gene: TRBJ2-7
v_gene: TRBV27
abundance: -
d_gene: -
CDR3aa: CASRSRASSGGYEQYF
CDR3nt: TGTGCCAGCCGCTCGAGGGCCTCCTCAGGGGGGTACGAGCAGTACTTC

j_gene: TRBJ2-4
v_gene: TRBV30
abundance: -
d_gene: TRBD2
CDR3aa: CAWTLRLGLAGGQNENIQYF
CDR3nt: TGTGCCTGGACCCTCAGACTGGGACTAGCGGGAGGGCAGAACGAAAACATTCAGTACTTC

j_gene: TRBJ2-7
v_gene: TRBV10-3
abundance: -
d_gene: TRBD2
CDR3aa: CAISGSGSYEQYF
CDR3nt: TGTGCCATCAGCGGTAGCGGGAGCTACGAGCAGTACTTT

j_gene: TRBJ2-5
v_gene: TRBV19
abundance: -
d_gene: TRBD1
CDR3aa: CASRLGTGADETQYF
CDR3nt: TGTGCCAGCCGGCTAGGGACAGGGGCTGACGAGACCCAGTACTTC

j_gene: TRBJ1-1
v_gene: TRBV27
abundance: -
d_gene: TRBD1
CDR3aa: CASSKIQGALNTEAFF
CDR3nt: TGTGCCAGCAGTAAAATACAGGGGGCGCTGAACACTGAAGCTTTCTTT

j_gene: TRBJ1-1
v_gene: TRBV10-2
abundance: -
d_gene: TRBD1
CDR3aa: CASSDSRDSYRNTEAFF
CDR3nt: TGCGCCAGCAGTGATTCCCGGGACAGCTATAGGAACACTGAAGCTTTCTTT

j_gene: TRBJ2-3
v_gene: TRBV6-6
abundance: large
d_gene: -
CDR3aa: CASSYMEGTDTQYF
CDR3nt: TGTGCCAGCAGTTACATGGAGGGCACAGATACGCAGTATTTT

j_gene: TRBJ2-7
v_gene: TRBV6-1
abundance: -
d_gene: -
CDR3aa: CASSEGGGFVYEQYF
CDR3nt: TGTGCCAGCAGTGAAGGTGGGGGCTTCGTCTACGAGCAGTACTTC

j_gene: TRBJ1-2
v_gene: TRBV30
abundance: few
d_gene: -
CDR3aa: CAWSVVGGGYTF
CDR3nt: TGTGCCTGGAGTGTAGTAGGAGGTGGCTACACCTTC

j_gene: TRBJ1-2
v_gene: TRBV28
abundance: -
d_gene: -
CDR3aa: CASSLAGYGYTF
CDR3nt: TGTGCCAGCAGTTTAGCGGGGTATGGCTACACCTTC

j_gene: TRBJ2-3
v_gene: TRBV13
abundance: -
d_gene: TRBD1
CDR3aa: CASSLDTRQGFTDTQYF
CDR3nt: TGTGCCAGCAGCTTAGACACTCGACAGGGCTTTACAGATACGCAGTATTTT